Each of the 22 T cell receptor beta chains below was sequenced from the same sample in a study of T cell repertoires in cytomegalovirus infection. TCRdb analysed the reads with MiXCR anew, one entry per CDR3 protein. The sample holds tens of thousands of distinct CDR3 sequences, approximately 45% seen once. These receptors have no known antigen. The sequencing here drew on CD8+ T cells from cultured PBMCs, taken from culture after CMV antigen stimulation. The receptors shown here come from a human donor in good health (CMV status not recorded). Some clones in this sample may be carry-over from other donors' samples.

The chain is built from TRBV18 and TRBJ2-2, with 9 bases that match TRBD1. The V and J ends lost 5 bases and 3 bases, in that order; junction bases with no gene match: 10. Germline values: CDR1 KGHSH, CDR2 LQKENI. The CDR3 contains 17 residues. CDR3 amino acids: CASSFNRGLLDTGELFF. As DNA, the CDR3 is TGTGCCAGCTCATTCAACAGGGGGCTGCTGGACACCGGGGAGCTGTTTTTT.

This clonotype was counted only a few times. V and J are TRBV12-5 and TRBJ1-5; D gene uncertain. V lost 5 bases and J lost 7, with 6 bases in between. Germline values: CDR1 LGHNT, CDR2 FRNRAP. The CDR3 runs to 11 residues. The CDR3 DNA follows: TGTGCTAGTGGTACTGGGCAGCCCCAGCATTTT. Its protein is CASGTGQPQHF.

The genes are TRBV7-3 and TRBJ2-1; unclear D gene. Germline V gene data show CDR1 as SGHTA and CDR2 as FQGTGA. V was cut by 5 bases and J by 5 bases, with 10 bases left in between. This CDR3 contains 13 residues. The CDR3 region has the DNA TGTGCCAGCAGCACTGACCGGAACAATGAGCAGTTCTTC. This sequence encodes CASSTDRNNEQFF.

This clonotype was seen a handful of times. Here the CDR3 reads CASSSPSLGLAGANEQYF. The CDR3 region has the DNA TGTGCCAGCAGTTCCCCCTCCCTGGGACTAGCGGGAGCGAACGAGCAGTACTTC. The chain recombines TRBV28 with TRBJ2-7, with 14 bases identical to TRBD2. The CDR3 has 18 amino acids. Germline V gene sequence: CDR1 MDHEN, CDR2 SYDVKM. Trimming removed 4 bases from V and 5 bases from J; junction bases left unmatched: 13.

This chain links TRBV19 with TRBJ1-1; 11 bases align to TRBD1. The V gene's germline CDR1 is LNHDA and CDR2 SQIVND (reference sequence). The CDR3 consists of 14 residues. V dropped 6 bases and J dropped 4; count of bases not matched to a gene: 4. CDR3 region: CASRTGTGGTEAFF. The DNA for the CDR3 is TGTGCCAGTAGGACCGGGACAGGGGGCACTGAAGCTTTCTTT.

This chain joins TRBV20-1 and TRBJ2-1, with 7 bases aligning to TRBD2. This CDR3 is 12 amino acids long. V dropped 6 bases and J dropped 8; count of bases not matched to a gene: 7. Per the germline V gene, CDR1 is DFQATT and CDR2 is SNEGSKA (reference sequence). The CDR3 DNA reads TGCAGTGCCAGACTAGCTAGGGATGAGCAGTTCTTC. Translated, it gives CSARLARDEQFF.

This clonotype came up a few times. The chain combines TRBV27 with TRBJ1-4, with D possibly being TRBD1 (6 bases). CDR3 length equals 15 residues. Germline loops: CDR1 MNHEY, CDR2 SMNVEV (reference sequence). V dropped 6 bases and J dropped 6 bases, with 17 bases sitting between them. CDR3 in DNA: TGTGCCAGCAGCCCCCGACAGGACGGCGATGAAAAACTGTTTTTT. Its protein is CASSPRQDGDEKLFF.

The chain couples TRBV19 to TRBJ2-3; 7 positions agree with TRBD1. This CDR3 region has 16 residues. Germline CDR1 LNHDA, CDR2 SQIVND (reference sequence). V was clipped by 5 bases and J by 3 bases; unmatched bases: 11. CDR3 region: CASSERTGRPTDTQYF. In DNA, the CDR3 is TGTGCCAGTAGTGAGCGGACAGGAAGACCGACAGATACGCAGTATTTT.

The chain links TRBV5-5 to TRBJ2-1; TRBD2 matches at 10 bases. This CDR3 has 15 residues. Germline V gives CDR1 SGHKS, CDR2 YYEKEE (reference sequence). The V and J ends lost 3 bases and 8 bases, in that order; junction bases with no gene match: 8. The CDR3 spells CASSSGTSDIYEQFF. As DNA, the CDR3 is TGTGCCAGCAGCTCCGGGACTAGCGATATCTATGAGCAGTTCTTC.

The chain carries TRBV5-1 and TRBJ2-1; weak D call: TRBD2 (5 bases). Trimming removed 6 bases from V and 6 bases from J, with 19 bases in between. The CDR3 has 15 amino acids. Germline V gene lookup returns CDR1 SGHRS and CDR2 YFSETQ. CDR3 coding DNA: TGCGCCAGCACCCCTAAGGGAACCCTAGCCAATGAGCAGTTCTTC. Its translation is CASTPKGTLANEQFF.

The rearrangement joins TRBV11-2 to TRBJ2-3, with D perhaps TRBD1 or TRBD2 (6 bases each). Trimming shortened V by 6 bases and J by 5 bases, and 12 bases separated the two germline ends. Germline V lookup: CDR1 SGHAT, CDR2 FQNNGV. CDR3 size: 13 residues. The CDR3 region has the DNA TGTGCCAGCAGTCGGGGGCCAGGAGATACGCAGTATTTT. Its translation: CASSRGPGDTQYF.

The chain combines TRBV5-4 with TRBJ1-2; D gene uncertain. Germline CDR1 and CDR2: SGHNT and YYREEE (reference sequence). The length of the CDR3 is 13 residues. Trimming left V 6 bases short and J 4 bases short, with 13 bases between. CDR3 in DNA: TGTGCCAGCACCAATTCCCGGGGCTATGGCTACACCTTC. It encodes CASTNSRGYGYTF. The full variable domain, its missing parts supplied by reference TRBV5-4 and TRBJ1-2, is ETGVTQSPTHLIKTRGQQVTLRCSSQSGHNTVSWYQQALGQGPQFIFQYYREEENGRGNFPPRFSGLQFPNYSSELNVNALELDDSALYLCASTNSRGYGYTFGSGTRLTVV.

CDR3 in amino acids: CASSLLDGTYEQYF. Written as DNA, the CDR3 is TGTGCCAGCAGCCTGCTGGACGGCACCTACGAGCAGTACTTC. This chain uses TRBV11-1 with TRBJ2-7; D ambiguous. The CDR3 is 14 amino acids. CDR1 is SGHAT, CDR2 FQDESV, per germline (reference sequence). The ends were cut back, 5 bases at V and 2 bases at J, with 13 bases in the middle.

This rearrangement joins TRBV12-5 to TRBJ2-1; D gene ambiguous. Trimming pared 1 base from V and 7 bases from J, leaving 5 bases between. In germline, CDR1 is LGHNT, CDR2 FRNRAP. The CDR3 loop spans 12 amino acids. The CDR3 reads CASGLGENEQFF. CDR3 in DNA: TGTGCTAGTGGTTTGGGAGAAAATGAGCAGTTCTTC.

This chain connects TRBV6-5 to TRBJ2-7; 7 bases align to TRBD2. J lost 4 bases, V lost 8 bases, and 17 bases had no gene match. The CDR3 sequence is 16 residues long. Germline V gene data show CDR1 as MNHEY and CDR2 as SVGAGI. CDR3 amino acids: CASVRAGGDPYYEQYF. In nucleotides, the CDR3 is TGTGCCAGCGTTCGAGCTGGGGGGGACCCCTATTACGAGCAGTACTTC.

The chain's CDR3 is CASSYLTSGSYNEQFF. DNA for the CDR3: TGTGCCAGCAGTTACTTGACTAGCGGCTCCTACAATGAGCAGTTCTTC. The chain uses TRBV6-6 and TRBJ2-1; TRBD2 matches at 9 bases. The CDR3 loop spans 16 amino acids. Germline CDR1 and CDR2: MNHNY and SVGAGI (reference sequence). V shed 1 base, J shed 0 bases, and the junction held 1 base outside the gene matches.

This chain uses TRBV7-9 with TRBJ2-5; 8 nucleotides match TRBD2. The CDR3 is 14 amino acids. The J segment lost 5 bases and the V segment lost 0 bases, leaving 2 bases of the junction unmatched. The germline gives CDR1 SEHNR, CDR2 FQNEAQ (reference sequence). The CDR3 DNA follows: TGTGCCAGCAGCTTAGCTAGCGGGATGGAGACCCAGTACTTC. This sequence encodes CASSLASGMETQYF.

This rearrangement joins TRBV5-6 to TRBJ2-1, with TRBD1 identical over 8 bases. Germline-derived CDR1 and CDR2 are SGHDT and YYEEEE. The CDR3 has 17 amino acids. With 1 base clipped from V and 2 bases from J, the junction kept 8 bases outside the gene matches. The CDR3 sequence: CASSLLTGTGAYNEQFF. The CDR3 DNA sequence: TGTGCCAGCAGCTTGTTGACCGGGACAGGAGCCTACAATGAGCAGTTCTTC.

This chain uses TRBV12-3 or TRBV12-4 with TRBJ2-7; D possibly uses TRBD1 or TRBD2 (5 bases each). The CDR3 loop spans 14 amino acids. Trimming cost V 2 bases and J 7 bases, with 15 bases left between them. CDR3 loop: CASSLLGDLGEQYF. CDR3 in DNA: TGTGCCAGCAGTTTATTGGGGGATCTCGGGGAGCAGTACTTC.

The genes are TRBV20-1 and TRBJ1-2; D possibly corresponds to TRBD1 (5 bases). V was clipped by 0 bases and J by 2 bases, with 10 bases between them. This CDR3 spans 14 amino acids. The V gene's germline CDR1 is DFQATT and CDR2 SNEGSKA (reference sequence). The CDR3 nucleotides read TGCAGTGCTAGAGATGTGGGGACCAACTATGGCTACACCTTC. Protein: CSARDVGTNYGYTF.

This clonotype was counted only a few times. This chain connects TRBV6-6 to TRBJ2-3; 9 nucleotides match TRBD1. Germline loops: CDR1 MNHNY, CDR2 SVGAGI (reference sequence). The CDR3 contains 15 residues. Losses at the gene ends were 4 bases for V and 6 bases for J; bases not matched to a gene: 8. The CDR3, as DNA: TGTGCCAGCAGTTCGAACAGGGGGCCTACCGATACGCAGTATTTT. The encoded protein is CASSSNRGPTDTQYF.

This clonotype was observed a handful of times. The rearrangement uses TRBV7-3 and TRBJ2-5, with 7 bases matching TRBD1. The V and J ends lost 5 bases and 4 bases, in that order; junction bases with no gene match: 4. Per germline, CDR1 SGHTA and CDR2 FQGTGA. This CDR3 region has 13 residues. The CDR3 DNA is TGTGCCAGCAGCCCGACAGGGAGAGAGACCCAGTACTTC. Protein: CASSPTGRETQYF.